These T cell receptor beta chains were read from a single sample in a study of shared clonotypes between healthy human individuals. TCRdb's copy holds only in-frame clones and misses some; the assay was immunoSEQ multiplex PCR. The repertoire holds roughly 770,000 clones, with 96% as singletons. Sequencing was performed on naive CD8+ T cells sorted from blood. These receptors all stem from a young man in good health. CDR3s include the opening cysteine and the closing phenylalanine or tryptophan. The D gene is left open where the match is weak. Only some rows state a clone size, as once, few, many or a class for expanded clones.

j_call: TRBJ2-7; clone_size: -; d_call: -; v_call: TRBV14; cdr3_nt: TGTGCCAGCAGCCCCCTAGTAGCCTCCTACGAGCAGTACTTC; cdr3_aa: CASSPLVASYEQYF
j_call: TRBJ2-1; clone_size: -; d_call: -; v_call: TRBV7-6; cdr3_nt: TGTGCCAGCAGCTTAAAGGACCCCGGGTTCTACAATGAGCAGTTCTTC; cdr3_aa: CASSLKDPGFYNEQFF
j_call: TRBJ2-7; clone_size: -; d_call: TRBD2; v_call: TRBV11-2; cdr3_nt: TGTGCCAGCAGCTTAGGGACTAGCGGGAGGGGAGTTATCTACGAGCAGTACTTC; cdr3_aa: CASSLGTSGRGVIYEQYF
j_call: TRBJ2-7; clone_size: -; d_call: TRBD1; v_call: TRBV5-1; cdr3_nt: TGCGCCAGCAGGGAGCAGACAGGGGGCTTGAACGAGCAGTACTTC; cdr3_aa: CASREQTGGLNEQYF
j_call: TRBJ1-3; clone_size: -; d_call: -; v_call: TRBV28; cdr3_nt: TGTGCCAGCAGTTTACAGGGTCAAGGAAACACCATATATTTT; cdr3_aa: CASSLQGQGNTIYF
j_call: TRBJ2-3; clone_size: -; d_call: TRBD2; v_call: TRBV5-4; cdr3_nt: TGTGCCAGCAGCTCCGGGACTAGCGACACAGATACGCAGTATTTT; cdr3_aa: CASSSGTSDTDTQYF
j_call: TRBJ2-7; clone_size: -; d_call: -; v_call: TRBV30; cdr3_nt: TGTGCCTGGGCCGGAGGGGAGACCAGTTGGGACGAGCAGTACTTC; cdr3_aa: CAWAGGETSWDEQYF
j_call: TRBJ2-2; clone_size: -; d_call: -; v_call: TRBV10-3; cdr3_nt: TGTGCCATCAGTGCGGACACCGGGGAGCTGTTTTTT; cdr3_aa: CAISADTGELFF
j_call: TRBJ2-1; clone_size: -; d_call: -; v_call: TRBV5-1; cdr3_nt: TGCGCCAGCAGGTCGGGGAATGAGCAGTTCTTC; cdr3_aa: CASRSGNEQFF
j_call: TRBJ2-3; clone_size: -; d_call: -; v_call: TRBV6-5; cdr3_nt: TGTGCCAGCAGTTACTCAAGGGACACAGATACGCAGTATTTT; cdr3_aa: CASSYSRDTDTQYF
j_call: TRBJ2-1; clone_size: -; d_call: TRBD2; v_call: TRBV27; cdr3_nt: TGTGCCAGCACTGTAGCGGGAGAAGGTAATGAGCAGTTCTTC; cdr3_aa: CASTVAGEGNEQFF
j_call: TRBJ2-3; clone_size: -; d_call: TRBD1; v_call: TRBV27; cdr3_nt: TGTGCCAGCAGTTTCTTACCAGGGGGCTCGAATACGCAGTATTTT; cdr3_aa: CASSFLPGGSNTQYF
j_call: TRBJ2-5; clone_size: -; d_call: TRBD2; v_call: TRBV27; cdr3_nt: TGTGCCAGCAGTATCCGACTAGCGGGAGGGCCAGAGACCCAGTACTTC; cdr3_aa: CASSIRLAGGPETQYF
j_call: TRBJ2-4; clone_size: -; d_call: TRBD2; v_call: TRBV29-1; cdr3_nt: TGCAGCGTAGCCGGGACTAGCGGGGAGAACATTCAGTACTTC; cdr3_aa: CSVAGTSGENIQYF
j_call: TRBJ2-1; clone_size: once; d_call: TRBD2; v_call: TRBV7-6; cdr3_nt: TGTGCCAGCAGCCCGGGACTAGCGGGACGCTACAATGAGCAGTTCTTC; cdr3_aa: CASSPGLAGRYNEQFF
j_call: TRBJ1-2; clone_size: -; d_call: -; v_call: TRBV5-1; cdr3_nt: TGCGCCAGCAGCTTGGCCGCGGGACAACTATCCTCCTATGGCTACACCTTC; cdr3_aa: CASSLAAGQLSSYGYTF
j_call: TRBJ2-7; clone_size: -; d_call: TRBD2; v_call: TRBV5-4; cdr3_nt: TGTGCCAGCAGCTTGTCGGGTAGCGGGGGCGGCGAGCAGTACTTC; cdr3_aa: CASSLSGSGGGEQYF
j_call: TRBJ2-1; clone_size: -; d_call: -; v_call: TRBV4-3; cdr3_nt: TGCGCCAGCAGCCAAGATTTCGGGAGTTCCTACAATGAGCAGTTCTTC; cdr3_aa: CASSQDFGSSYNEQFF
j_call: TRBJ1-1; clone_size: -; d_call: -; v_call: TRBV9; cdr3_nt: TGTGCCAGCAGCGGAGGACAGATGAACACTGAAGCTTTCTTT; cdr3_aa: CASSGGQMNTEAFF
j_call: TRBJ2-7; clone_size: -; d_call: -; v_call: TRBV27; cdr3_nt: TGTGCCAGCAGTAGCTACAGGGACTCCTACGAGCAGTACTTC; cdr3_aa: CASSSYRDSYEQYF
j_call: TRBJ2-7; clone_size: -; d_call: -; v_call: TRBV5-1; cdr3_nt: TGCGCCAGCAGTCACGGGGTCCCCTACGAGCAGTACTTC; cdr3_aa: CASSHGVPYEQYF
j_call: TRBJ1-2; clone_size: -; d_call: -; v_call: TRBV9; cdr3_nt: TGTGCCAGCAGCGCGCCCACAGGGTCTGGAATCAACTATGGCTACACCTTC; cdr3_aa: CASSAPTGSGINYGYTF
j_call: TRBJ1-1; clone_size: -; d_call: -; v_call: TRBV27; cdr3_nt: TGTGCCAGCAGTCCCGGGACACTATCTGAAGCTTTCTTT; cdr3_aa: CASSPGTLSEAFF
j_call: TRBJ2-7; clone_size: -; d_call: TRBD1; v_call: TRBV27; cdr3_nt: TGTGCCAGCAGTTTATCGGCGGGACAGGGGGCCTACGAGCAGTACTTC; cdr3_aa: CASSLSAGQGAYEQYF
j_call: TRBJ1-5; clone_size: -; d_call: TRBD1; v_call: TRBV29-1; cdr3_nt: TGCAGCGCTTCGGGACAGGGGGTCAATCAGCCCCAGCATTTT; cdr3_aa: CSASGQGVNQPQHF
j_call: TRBJ2-1; clone_size: -; d_call: TRBD2; v_call: TRBV29-1; cdr3_nt: TGCAGCGTTGAAGACTTTAGCGGGAGGATTAAAAACTCCTACAATGAGCAGTTCTTC; cdr3_aa: CSVEDFSGRIKNSYNEQFF
j_call: TRBJ1-1; clone_size: once; d_call: TRBD1; v_call: TRBV11-2; cdr3_nt: TGTGCCAGCAGCTCGCGGACAGGGTTGAACACTGAAGCTTTCTTT; cdr3_aa: CASSSRTGLNTEAFF
j_call: TRBJ1-1; clone_size: -; d_call: -; v_call: TRBV6-6; cdr3_nt: TGTGCCAGCAGTTACCATCCGGGTAGCACTGAAGCTTTCTTT; cdr3_aa: CASSYHPGSTEAFF
j_call: TRBJ2-7; clone_size: -; d_call: TRBD2; v_call: TRBV27; cdr3_nt: TGTGCCAGCAGTTTAACTACTAGCGGGAATTACGAGCAGTACTTC; cdr3_aa: CASSLTTSGNYEQYF
j_call: TRBJ2-7; clone_size: -; d_call: -; v_call: TRBV18; cdr3_nt: TGTGCCAGCTCCCGCCTGGGGGGATACGAGCAGTACTTC; cdr3_aa: CASSRLGGYEQYF
j_call: TRBJ2-2; clone_size: -; d_call: TRBD2; v_call: TRBV29-1; cdr3_nt: TGCAGCGTTGAGGGACTAACCAACACCGGGGAGCTGTTTTTT; cdr3_aa: CSVEGLTNTGELFF
j_call: TRBJ2-1; clone_size: -; d_call: -; v_call: TRBV11-3; cdr3_nt: TGTGCCAGCAGCTTCGAGGCTAGCGACAATGAGCAGTTCTTC; cdr3_aa: CASSFEASDNEQFF
j_call: TRBJ2-7; clone_size: -; d_call: TRBD1; v_call: TRBV10-3; cdr3_nt: TGTGCCATCAGTGGATCCGGGACAGGGCCCTACGAGCAGTACTTC; cdr3_aa: CAISGSGTGPYEQYF
j_call: TRBJ2-1; clone_size: -; d_call: TRBD1; v_call: TRBV2; cdr3_nt: TGTGCCAGCATCCCCTCGGGACAGGGGCAAAACAATGAGCAGTTCTTC; cdr3_aa: CASIPSGQGQNNEQFF
j_call: TRBJ2-7; clone_size: -; d_call: -; v_call: TRBV11-2; cdr3_nt: TGTGCCAGCAGCTTAGAACAGGGCTACGAGCAGTACTTC; cdr3_aa: CASSLEQGYEQYF
j_call: TRBJ2-7; clone_size: -; d_call: -; v_call: TRBV7-9; cdr3_nt: TGTGCCAGCAGTAGAGAGGGCTACGAGCAGTACTTC; cdr3_aa: CASSREGYEQYF
j_call: TRBJ2-3; clone_size: -; d_call: -; v_call: TRBV7-6; cdr3_nt: TGTGCCAGCAGCTTCATTCACACAGATACGCAGTATTTT; cdr3_aa: CASSFIHTDTQYF